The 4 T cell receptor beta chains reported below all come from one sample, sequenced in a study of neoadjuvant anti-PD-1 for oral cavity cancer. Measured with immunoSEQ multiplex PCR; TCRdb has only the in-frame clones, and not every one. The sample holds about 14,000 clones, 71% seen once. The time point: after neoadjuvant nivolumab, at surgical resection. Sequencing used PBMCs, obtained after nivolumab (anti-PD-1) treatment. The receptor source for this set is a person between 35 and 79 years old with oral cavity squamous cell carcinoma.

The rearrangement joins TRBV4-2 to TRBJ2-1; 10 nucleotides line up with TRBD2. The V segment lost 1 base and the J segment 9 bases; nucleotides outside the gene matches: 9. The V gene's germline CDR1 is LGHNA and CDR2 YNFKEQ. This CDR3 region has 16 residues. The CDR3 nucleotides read TGTGCCAGCAGCCAAGGGAGCCTAGCGGGAGCGGGTGAGCAGTTCTTC. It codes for CASSQGSLAGAGEQFF.

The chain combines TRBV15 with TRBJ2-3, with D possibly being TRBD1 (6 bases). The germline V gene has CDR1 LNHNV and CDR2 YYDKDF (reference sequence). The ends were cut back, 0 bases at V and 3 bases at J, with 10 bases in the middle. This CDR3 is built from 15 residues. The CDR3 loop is CATSRDPQGTDTQYF. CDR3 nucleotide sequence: TGTGCCACCAGCAGAGACCCACAGGGAACAGATACGCAGTATTTT.

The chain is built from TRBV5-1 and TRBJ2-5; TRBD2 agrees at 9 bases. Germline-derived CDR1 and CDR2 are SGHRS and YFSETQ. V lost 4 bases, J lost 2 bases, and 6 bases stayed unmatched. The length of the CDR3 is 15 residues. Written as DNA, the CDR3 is TGCGCCAGCAGCACCTGGACTAGCGCGCAAGAGACCCAGTACTTC. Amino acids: CASSTWTSAQETQYF.

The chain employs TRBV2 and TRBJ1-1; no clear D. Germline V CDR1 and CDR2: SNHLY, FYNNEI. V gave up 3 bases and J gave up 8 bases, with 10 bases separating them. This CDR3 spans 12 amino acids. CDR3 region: CASSDNSLEAFF. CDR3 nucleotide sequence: TGTGCCAGCAGTGATAATTCCCTGGAAGCTTTCTTT.